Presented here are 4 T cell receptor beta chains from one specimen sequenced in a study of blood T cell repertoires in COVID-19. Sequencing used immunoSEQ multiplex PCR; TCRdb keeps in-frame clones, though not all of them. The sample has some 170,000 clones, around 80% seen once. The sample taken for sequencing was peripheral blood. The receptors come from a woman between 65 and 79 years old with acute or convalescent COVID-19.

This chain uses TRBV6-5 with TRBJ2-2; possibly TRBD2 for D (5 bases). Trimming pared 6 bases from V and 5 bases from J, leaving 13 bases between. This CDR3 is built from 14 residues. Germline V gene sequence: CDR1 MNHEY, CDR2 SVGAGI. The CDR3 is CASRRRFSTGELFF. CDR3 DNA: TGTGCCAGCAGGAGGAGGTTCTCGACCGGGGAGCTGTTTTTT.

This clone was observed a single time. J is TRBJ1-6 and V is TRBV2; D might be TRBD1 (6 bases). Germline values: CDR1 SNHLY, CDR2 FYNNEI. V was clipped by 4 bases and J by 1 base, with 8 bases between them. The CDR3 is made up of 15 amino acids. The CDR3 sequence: CASSAGASYNSPLHF. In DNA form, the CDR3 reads TGTGCCAGCAGTGCAGGGGCGTCCTATAATTCACCCCTCCACTTT. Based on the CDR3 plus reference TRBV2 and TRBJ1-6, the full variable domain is EPEVTQTPSHQVTQMGQEVILRCVPISNHLYFYWYRQILGQKVEFLVSFYNNEISEKSEIFDDQFSVERPDGSNFTLKIRSTKLEDSAMYFCASSAGASYNSPLHFGNGTRLTVT.

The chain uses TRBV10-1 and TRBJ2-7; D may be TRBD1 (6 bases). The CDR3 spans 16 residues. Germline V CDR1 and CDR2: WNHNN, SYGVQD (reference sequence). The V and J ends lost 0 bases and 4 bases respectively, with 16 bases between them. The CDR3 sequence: CASSESPSSGDYEQYF. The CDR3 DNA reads TGCGCCAGCAGTGAGTCGCCCTCTTCAGGGGATTACGAGCAGTACTTC.

The CDR3 loop is CASSPPSGGPHF. The CDR3 DNA reads TGTGCCAGCAGCCCCCCCTCAGGGGGTCCGCATTTT. The chain is built from TRBV7-9 and TRBJ1-5; 7 positions agree with TRBD1. Germline loops: CDR1 SEHNR, CDR2 FQNEAQ (reference sequence). The ends lost 5 bases at V and 15 bases at J; junction bases unmatched: 10. The CDR3 contains 12 residues.